Presented here are 14 T cell receptor beta chains from one specimen sequenced in a study of identical twins. TCRdb re-called the 5' RACE reads with MiXCR, one entry per CDR3 protein. The profile shows about 730,000 distinct CDR3 sequences, 21% of them singletons. The sample was also linked to a second study, of T cells expressing NK-cell markers.

Sequencing was carried out using PBMCs. The receptors come from a woman under 30 in good health.

The rearrangement joins TRBV29-1 to TRBJ2-5; D gene unclear. The germline V gene has CDR1 SQVTM and CDR2 ANQGSEA. Trimming took off 7 bases at V and 1 base at J, with 16 bases between the two ends. The CDR3 is 14 residues long. CDR3: CSGGRVTPQETQYF. In DNA, the CDR3 is TGCAGCGGCGGACGCGTGACACCCCAAGAGACCCAGTACTTC.

Many counts were recorded for this clonotype. The V gene is TRBV5-1, the J gene TRBJ1-6; 11 positions match TRBD1. V was clipped by 4 bases and J by 9 bases; unmatched bases: 6. CDR3 length: 15 residues. Germline V gene sequence: CDR1 SGHRS, CDR2 YFSETQ. Written as DNA, the CDR3 is TGCGCCAGCAGCGGGGGACAGGGGGTTGCTTCACCCCTCCACTTT. Translated, it gives CASSGGQGVASPLHF.

This clonotype was detected a few times. This chain uses TRBV12-3 or TRBV12-4 with TRBJ2-1; 9 bases are shared with TRBD2. V lost 7 bases, J lost 0 bases, and 4 bases stayed unmatched. The CDR3 consists of 15 residues. CDR3 sequence reads: CASNIAGASYNEQFF. CDR3 nucleotides: TGTGCCAGCAACATAGCGGGGGCCTCCTACAATGAGCAGTTCTTC.

The V gene is TRBV7-7, the J gene TRBJ2-1; D gene unclear. Deletions cut 5 bases from V and 4 bases from J, with 18 bases between. The germline gives CDR1 SSHAT, CDR2 FNYEAQ (reference sequence). The CDR3 is 16 amino acids. The CDR3 loop reads CASSPSMSAQYNEQFF. As DNA, the CDR3 is TGTGCCAGCAGCCCATCCATGAGCGCTCAATACAATGAGCAGTTCTTC.

The CDR3 coding sequence is TGTGCCAGCAGCTTGGCCACAGGGATGAGCACAGATACGCAGTATTTT. Its translation is CASSLATGMSTDTQYF. This chain connects TRBV5-6 to TRBJ2-3; D is possibly TRBD1 (6 bases). CDR3 length: 16 amino acids. V dropped 0 bases and J dropped 0 bases, with 11 bases sitting between them. Looked up from germline, CDR1 is SGHDT and CDR2 is YYEEEE.

The chain joins TRBV20-1 to TRBJ2-5; D unclear. The CDR3 is made up of 12 amino acids. CDR1 and CDR2 from the germline V gene are DFQATT and SNEGSKA (reference sequence). Trimming cost V 3 bases and J 1 base, with 6 bases left between them. The CDR3 DNA is TGCAGTGCTAGTGGCATCCAAGAGACCCAGTACTTC. The encoded protein is CSASGIQETQYF.

The table lists this clonotype with many counts. The rearrangement joins TRBV6-5 to TRBJ1-1; D gene uncertain. CDR1 and CDR2 from the germline V gene are MNHEY and SVGAGI. The CDR3 sequence is 12 residues long. V lost 9 bases and J 2 bases, leaving 10 bases between the germline ends. DNA of the CDR3: TGTGCCAGTCCCTCCACCAACACTGAAGCTTTCTTT. This codes for CASPSTNTEAFF.

This clonotype was counted ten times or more. The V and J genes are TRBV3-1 and TRBJ1-2; 11 bases align to TRBD1. This CDR3 comprises 18 residues. V dropped 3 bases and J dropped 1; count of bases not matched to a gene: 10. Looked up from germline, CDR1 is LGHDT and CDR2 is YNNKEL (reference sequence). CDR3: CASSHNGQGARINYGYTF. The CDR3 bases are TGTGCCAGCAGCCACAACGGACAGGGGGCAAGGATTAACTATGGCTACACCTTC.

This chain connects TRBV2 to TRBJ2-1; TRBD2 might be the D (6 bases). Trimming removed 5 bases at V and 7 bases at J, with 18 bases between. The CDR3 length is 15 residues. Per germline, CDR1 SNHLY and CDR2 FYNNEI. CDR3 loop: CASSPNRGVLNEQFF. The CDR3 DNA reads TGTGCCAGCAGTCCCAACCGCGGGGTCCTAAATGAGCAGTTCTTC.

This clonotype was found a few times. V is TRBV20-1 and J is TRBJ2-6; 9 bases line up with TRBD1. In germline, CDR1 is DFQATT, CDR2 SNEGSKA (reference sequence). Trimming took 4 bases from V and 0 from J; bases not matched to a gene: 7. The CDR3 runs to 17 residues. The CDR3 region has the DNA TGCAGTGCTACAGGACAGGGGCCCTACTCTGGGGCCAACGTCCTGACTTTC. It encodes CSATGQGPYSGANVLTF.

This chain joins TRBV5-1 and TRBJ2-5, with TRBD1 matching 10 bases. The V gene's germline CDR1 is SGHRS and CDR2 YFSETQ. The CDR3 has 14 amino acids. The V segment lost 5 bases and the J segment 3 bases; nucleotides outside the gene matches: 4. The DNA of the CDR3 is TGCGCCAGCAGTGGGGGGACAGGGGAAGAGACCCAGTACTTC. Its protein product is CASSGGTGEETQYF.

This clonotype was seen more than once but under ten times. V is TRBV6-1 and J is TRBJ1-3; 8 bases map to TRBD1. The junction had 2 bases not matched to a gene; V was cut back by 4 bases and J by 15 bases. The CDR3 loop spans 10 amino acids. Germline CDR1 reads MNHNS; CDR2 reads SASEGT. The CDR3: CASSGDRGYF. CDR3 bases: TGTGCCAGCAGTGGCGACAGGGGATATTTT.

In this sample, this clonotype turned up a few times. The chain recombines TRBV6-5 with TRBJ2-3, with 9 bases fitting TRBD2. V lost 4 bases and J lost 1; bases outside the gene matches: 6. Germline V gene data show CDR1 as MNHEY and CDR2 as SVGAGI. The CDR3 has 16 residues. CDR3 sequence reads: CASSFQAGGGTDTQYF. DNA of the CDR3: TGTGCCAGCAGTTTCCAAGCGGGAGGTGGCACAGATACGCAGTATTTT.

The chain recombines TRBV20-1 with TRBJ2-4, with D perhaps matching TRBD2 (6 bases). Germline-derived CDR1 and CDR2 are DFQATT and SNEGSKA (reference sequence). Trimming took off 5 bases at V and 0 bases at J, with 17 bases between the two ends. This CDR3 has 16 residues. The CDR3 here is CSAVSLAPLAKNIQYF. In nucleotides, the CDR3 is TGCAGTGCTGTCAGTCTAGCGCCTCTAGCCAAAAACATTCAGTACTTC.